This note documents a single T cell receptor (beta chain) sequence. Its antigen is unknown. The sample originates from a study of cytomegalovirus exposure and HLA in healthy donors. Study-wide points: Being productive about 90% or about 30% of the time was typical of most TCR beta V segments in an earlier analysis. The authors listed 150 to 200 TCR beta chains as cytomegalovirus-associated.

The PCR had 60 Vbeta and 13 Jbeta primers. The table came from immunoSEQ multiplex PCR; TCRdb's copy has only in-frame clones and leaves some out. This table has under 200,000 clones, around 77% appearing once. CDR1 is SQVTM and CDR2 is ANQGSEA in the germline V gene. The V end lost 7 bases, the J end lost 0 bases, and 18 bases lay between the germline ends. The CDR3 is 15 amino acids. Sequenced: PBMCs. The rearrangement joins TRBV29-1 to TRBJ1-1; possible D gene TRBD1, 6 bases. The TCR comes from a man in his fifties or sixties in good health and CMV-seronegative. The CDR3 DNA reads TGCAGCGCATGGGGAACAGGGACGATGAACACTGAAGCTTTCTTT. This codes for CSAWGTGTMNTEAFF.